This is a list of T cell receptor beta chains from one sample in a study of cytomegalovirus exposure and HLA in healthy donors. Repertoires were generated with immunoSEQ multiplex PCR, while TCRdb's copy carries only in-frame clones and drops some. This table has approximately 170,000 clones, around four fifths appearing once. The sequenced sample was PBMCs. These receptors originate from a man younger than 45 in good health and CMV-seropositive. Each CDR3 is given with its conserved first and last residue. Each record gives: CDR3 DNA, CDR3 protein, J gene, V gene, clone size, D gene. A D gene is named only where the DNA matches it firmly. Part of the rows lack a size; the others show once, few, many or a class for expanded clones.

cdr3_nt: TGCAGCGTTAAACTAGCGGCCTACGAGCAGTACTTC; cdr3_aa: CSVKLAAYEQYF; j_call: TRBJ2-7; v_call: TRBV29-1; clone_size: once; d_call: TRBD2
cdr3_nt: TGTGCCAGCAGCCAAATGCCGCTAGCGGGGCGCACAGATACGCAGTATTTT; cdr3_aa: CASSQMPLAGRTDTQYF; j_call: TRBJ2-3; v_call: TRBV7-6; clone_size: NA; d_call: TRBD2
cdr3_nt: TGCGCCAGCAGCTTCTTTAGCGGGGGCGGAGAGACCCAGTACTTC; cdr3_aa: CASSFFSGGGETQYF; j_call: TRBJ2-5; v_call: TRBV5-1; clone_size: NA; d_call: TRBD2
cdr3_nt: TGTGCCAGCAGTGTCAGGACCTACGAGCAGTACTTC; cdr3_aa: CASSVRTYEQYF; j_call: TRBJ2-7; v_call: TRBV6-1; clone_size: NA; d_call: NA
cdr3_nt: TGCGCCAGCAGCCAAGATAGGCCAGGGGTAAGGGCCGGGGAGCTGTTTTTT; cdr3_aa: CASSQDRPGVRAGELFF; j_call: TRBJ2-2; v_call: TRBV4-3; clone_size: NA; d_call: NA
cdr3_nt: TGTGCCAGCAGCTCAGCGGGGTCCTACAATGAGCAGTTCTTC; cdr3_aa: CASSSAGSYNEQFF; j_call: TRBJ2-1; v_call: TRBV7-3; clone_size: NA; d_call: TRBD2
cdr3_nt: TGTGCCAGCAGCTTAGGTTACGGCTCAGGGTACACTGAAGCTTTCTTT; cdr3_aa: CASSLGYGSGYTEAFF; j_call: TRBJ1-1; v_call: TRBV7-8; clone_size: once; d_call: NA
cdr3_nt: TGCGCCAGCAGCCAAGGGACAGGAGTCACCGGGGAGCTGTTTTTT; cdr3_aa: CASSQGTGVTGELFF; j_call: TRBJ2-2; v_call: TRBV4-3; clone_size: once; d_call: TRBD1
cdr3_nt: TGTGCCAGCAGCCTCGGGGACAGGGAAACCGGGGAGCTGTTTTTT; cdr3_aa: CASSLGDRETGELFF; j_call: TRBJ2-2; v_call: TRBV7-3; clone_size: NA; d_call: TRBD1
cdr3_nt: TGTGCCAGCAGAACCCGGACAGGGGGTCAGGATGGCTACACCTTC; cdr3_aa: CASRTRTGGQDGYTF; j_call: TRBJ1-2; v_call: TRBV6-5; clone_size: NA; d_call: TRBD1
cdr3_nt: TGTGCCAGCAGTGAAGGGATCGGAGGCATTCAGTACTTC; cdr3_aa: CASSEGIGGIQYF; j_call: TRBJ2-4; v_call: TRBV2; clone_size: NA; d_call: NA
cdr3_nt: TGCAGCGTTGATCCCGGGACAGGGGGGAATGGCTACACCTTC; cdr3_aa: CSVDPGTGGNGYTF; j_call: TRBJ1-2; v_call: TRBV29-1; clone_size: NA; d_call: TRBD1
cdr3_nt: TGTGCCAGCAGCTTGAGTCGGGGGGGCGGGGGCACAGATACGCAGTATTTT; cdr3_aa: CASSLSRGGGGTDTQYF; j_call: TRBJ2-3; v_call: TRBV5-4; clone_size: NA; d_call: TRBD2
cdr3_nt: TGTGCCAGCGACAGTAATTGGGACTACACCTTC; cdr3_aa: CASDSNWDYTF; j_call: TRBJ1-2; v_call: TRBV19; clone_size: NA; d_call: NA
cdr3_nt: TGTGCCAGCATCTTTACGGGACAGAGCTCCTATAATTCACCCCTCCACTTT; cdr3_aa: CASIFTGQSSYNSPLHF; j_call: TRBJ1-6; v_call: TRBV7-2; clone_size: NA; d_call: TRBD1
cdr3_nt: TGCGCCAGCAGCCGAGGGACAAGTAATTCACCCCTCCACTTT; cdr3_aa: CASSRGTSNSPLHF; j_call: TRBJ1-6; v_call: TRBV4-3; clone_size: NA; d_call: NA
cdr3_nt: TGCGCCAGCAGTGAGAGGACTAGCGGGCGATCCTACGAGCAGTACTTC; cdr3_aa: CASSERTSGRSYEQYF; j_call: TRBJ2-7; v_call: TRBV10-2; clone_size: NA; d_call: TRBD2
cdr3_nt: TGTGCCAGCAGCCCCTCACCCAGGGGGAATCAGCCCCAGCATTTT; cdr3_aa: CASSPSPRGNQPQHF; j_call: TRBJ1-5; v_call: TRBV7-9; clone_size: NA; d_call: TRBD1
cdr3_nt: TGTGCCAGCAGCTTAATGAGTAGCGGGGGGTATACGCAGTATTTT; cdr3_aa: CASSLMSSGGYTQYF; j_call: TRBJ2-3; v_call: TRBV7-3; clone_size: NA; d_call: TRBD2
cdr3_nt: TGTGCCAGCAGCTTTATCAGCTACGAGCAGTACTTC; cdr3_aa: CASSFISYEQYF; j_call: TRBJ2-7; v_call: TRBV7-2; clone_size: NA; d_call: NA
cdr3_nt: TGTGCCAGCAGTCCAGGGGGCGCCTGGGGAAACACCATATATTTT; cdr3_aa: CASSPGGAWGNTIYF; j_call: TRBJ1-3; v_call: TRBV2; clone_size: NA; d_call: TRBD1
cdr3_nt: TGTGCCAGAACAAGAGACAGGAACACTGAAGCTTTCTTT; cdr3_aa: CARTRDRNTEAFF; j_call: TRBJ1-1; v_call: TRBV2; clone_size: NA; d_call: NA
cdr3_nt: TGTGCCAGCAGTGAATACGCGGAGACCCAGTACTTC; cdr3_aa: CASSEYAETQYF; j_call: TRBJ2-5; v_call: TRBV2; clone_size: NA; d_call: NA
cdr3_nt: TGCGCCAGCAGCCTTTATACAGGGGAAGGCAATCAGCCCCAGCATTTT; cdr3_aa: CASSLYTGEGNQPQHF; j_call: TRBJ1-5; v_call: TRBV4-1; clone_size: NA; d_call: TRBD1
cdr3_nt: TGTGCCAGCAGTTTAGTGGGGGCCCCCAGCAATGAGCAGTTCTTC; cdr3_aa: CASSLVGAPSNEQFF; j_call: TRBJ2-1; v_call: TRBV27; clone_size: NA; d_call: NA
cdr3_nt: TGTGCCTGGAGTGTGGGGGGGTTCACTGAAGCTTTCTTT; cdr3_aa: CAWSVGGFTEAFF; j_call: TRBJ1-1; v_call: TRBV30; clone_size: NA; d_call: NA
cdr3_nt: TGTGCCAGTAGTAGTCACGGGAACACTGAAGCTTTCTTT; cdr3_aa: CASSSHGNTEAFF; j_call: TRBJ1-1; v_call: TRBV19; clone_size: once; d_call: NA
cdr3_nt: TGCGCCAGCAGCCACGCACCCACAGGGGGTAGAGATCAGCCCCAGCATTTT; cdr3_aa: CASSHAPTGGRDQPQHF; j_call: TRBJ1-5; v_call: TRBV4-1; clone_size: NA; d_call: TRBD1
cdr3_nt: TGTGCCTGGAGTGAGGGACAGGGCCCGAACACTGAAGCTTTCTTT; cdr3_aa: CAWSEGQGPNTEAFF; j_call: TRBJ1-1; v_call: TRBV30; clone_size: NA; d_call: TRBD1
cdr3_nt: TGCAGCGTTGATTGGCGACAGGGGGCTCCTAGCACAGATACGCAGTATTTT; cdr3_aa: CSVDWRQGAPSTDTQYF; j_call: TRBJ2-3; v_call: TRBV29-1; clone_size: NA; d_call: TRBD1
cdr3_nt: TGTGCCAGCAGCCGCGACAGGGGGCGAATCACAGATACGCAGTATTTT; cdr3_aa: CASSRDRGRITDTQYF; j_call: TRBJ2-3; v_call: TRBV5-4; clone_size: NA; d_call: TRBD1
cdr3_nt: TGTGCCAGCAGCGAGGGGACAGGGGATAACTACGAGCAGTACTTC; cdr3_aa: CASSEGTGDNYEQYF; j_call: TRBJ2-7; v_call: TRBV5-4; clone_size: NA; d_call: TRBD1
cdr3_nt: TGTGCCAGCAGTGATGGGGGAGGGGATGAGCAGTTCTTC; cdr3_aa: CASSDGGGDEQFF; j_call: TRBJ2-1; v_call: TRBV25-1; clone_size: NA; d_call: TRBD2
cdr3_nt: TGTGCCAGTAGACAGGGGGCTAATCAGCCCCAGCATTTT; cdr3_aa: CASRQGANQPQHF; j_call: TRBJ1-5; v_call: TRBV19; clone_size: few; d_call: TRBD1
cdr3_nt: TGTGCCAGCAGCCCTTTTTCTAGCGGCCCCTACGAGCAGTACTTC; cdr3_aa: CASSPFSSGPYEQYF; j_call: TRBJ2-7; v_call: TRBV5-6; clone_size: NA; d_call: TRBD2
cdr3_nt: TGTGCCAGCACCCTCGCGGGGAGCACAGATACGCAGTATTTT; cdr3_aa: CASTLAGSTDTQYF; j_call: TRBJ2-3; v_call: TRBV2; clone_size: NA; d_call: NA
cdr3_nt: TGTGCCAGCATAGGCCAGGGACACTACGAGCAGTACTTC; cdr3_aa: CASIGQGHYEQYF; j_call: TRBJ2-7; v_call: TRBV27; clone_size: NA; d_call: NA
cdr3_nt: TGTGCCAGCAGTTACTCCTTAGCGACCTATAATTCACCCCTCCACTTT; cdr3_aa: CASSYSLATYNSPLHF; j_call: TRBJ1-6; v_call: TRBV6-5; clone_size: NA; d_call: NA
cdr3_nt: TGTGCCAGCCGGGGGCTAGCGGGGTCCTACGAGCAGTACTTC; cdr3_aa: CASRGLAGSYEQYF; j_call: TRBJ2-7; v_call: TRBV6-5; clone_size: NA; d_call: TRBD2
cdr3_nt: TGTGCCAGCAGCGTAGCGCCCGAGTCAAGATTCCTAAACACTGAAGCTTTCTTT; cdr3_aa: CASSVAPESRFLNTEAFF; j_call: TRBJ1-1; v_call: TRBV9; clone_size: NA; d_call: NA
cdr3_nt: TGCGCCAGCAGCATCGGGACAGGGGGCACTGGGTATAATTCACCCCTCCACTTT; cdr3_aa: CASSIGTGGTGYNSPLHF; j_call: TRBJ1-6; v_call: TRBV5-1; clone_size: NA; d_call: TRBD1
cdr3_nt: TGCGCCAGCAGTCTCCTCACCCCCTCCGGGGCGGCGGGGGGTTCGCCCACAGATACGCAGTATTTT; cdr3_aa: CASSLLTPSGAAGGSPTDTQYF; j_call: TRBJ2-3; v_call: TRBV23-1; clone_size: NA; d_call: TRBD2
cdr3_nt: TGTGCCAGCAGTTCCACTAGCGGGGATGGGCTGTTCTTC; cdr3_aa: CASSSTSGDGLFF; j_call: TRBJ2-1; v_call: TRBV6-5; clone_size: NA; d_call: TRBD2
cdr3_nt: TGCGCCAGCAGCCAAGCCTTCGGGCAGGGTACGAAGTCAGGAAACACCATATATTTT; cdr3_aa: CASSQAFGQGTKSGNTIYF; j_call: TRBJ1-3; v_call: TRBV4-1; clone_size: NA; d_call: NA
cdr3_nt: TGTGCCAGCAGCTTAGTAGGAGCAGATACGCAGTATTTT; cdr3_aa: CASSLVGADTQYF; j_call: TRBJ2-3; v_call: TRBV5-5; clone_size: NA; d_call: NA